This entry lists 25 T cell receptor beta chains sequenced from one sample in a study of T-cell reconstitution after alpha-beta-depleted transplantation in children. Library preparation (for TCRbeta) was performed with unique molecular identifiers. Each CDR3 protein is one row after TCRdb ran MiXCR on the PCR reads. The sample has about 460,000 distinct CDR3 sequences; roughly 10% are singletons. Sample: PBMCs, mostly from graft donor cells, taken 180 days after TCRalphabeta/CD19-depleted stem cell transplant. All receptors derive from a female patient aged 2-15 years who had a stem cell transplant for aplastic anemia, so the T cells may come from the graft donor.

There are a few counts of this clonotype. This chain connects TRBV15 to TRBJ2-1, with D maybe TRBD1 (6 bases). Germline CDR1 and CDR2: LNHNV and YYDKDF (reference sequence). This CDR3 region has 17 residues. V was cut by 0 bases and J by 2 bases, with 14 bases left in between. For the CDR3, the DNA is TGTGCCACCAGCAGAGACTCCCACAGGGTTACCTACAATGAGCAGTTCTTC. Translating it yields CATSRDSHRVTYNEQFF.

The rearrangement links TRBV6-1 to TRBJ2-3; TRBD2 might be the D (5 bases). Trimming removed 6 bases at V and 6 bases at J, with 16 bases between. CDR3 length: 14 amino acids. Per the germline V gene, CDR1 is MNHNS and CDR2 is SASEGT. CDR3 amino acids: CASSVRTVPDTQYF. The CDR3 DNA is TGTGCCAGCAGCGTCAGGACTGTGCCGGATACGCAGTATTTT.

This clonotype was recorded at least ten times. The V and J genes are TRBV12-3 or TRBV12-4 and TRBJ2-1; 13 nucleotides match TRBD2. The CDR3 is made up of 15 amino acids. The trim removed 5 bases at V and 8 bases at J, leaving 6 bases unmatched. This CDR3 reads CASSPRTSGSYEQFF. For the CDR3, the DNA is TGTGCCAGCAGTCCCCGGACTAGCGGGAGCTATGAGCAGTTCTTC.

CDR3 in DNA: TGTGCCAGCAGTTACTCTGGACTAACGGTCTCTGGGGCCAACGTCCTGACTTTC. Translation: CASSYSGLTVSGANVLTF. The chain couples TRBV6-2 or TRBV6-3 to TRBJ2-6, with TRBD2 as a possible D gene (6 bases). The CDR3 consists of 18 residues. V was clipped by 0 bases and J by 0 bases, with 12 bases between them. CDR1 and CDR2 from the germline V gene are MNHEY and SVGEGT.

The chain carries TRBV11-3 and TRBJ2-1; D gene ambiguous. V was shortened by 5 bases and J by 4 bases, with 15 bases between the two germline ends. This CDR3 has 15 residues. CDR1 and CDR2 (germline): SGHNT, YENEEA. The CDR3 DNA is TGTGCCAGCAGCCGCCGGAGAGCAGAATACAATGAGCAGTTCTTC. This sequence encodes CASSRRRAEYNEQFF.

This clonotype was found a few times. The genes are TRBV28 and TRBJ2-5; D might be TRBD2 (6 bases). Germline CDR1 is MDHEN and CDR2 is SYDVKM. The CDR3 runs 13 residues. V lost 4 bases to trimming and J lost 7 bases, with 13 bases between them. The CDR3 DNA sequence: TGTGCCAGCAGTTGGGGCGGGGATGGGACCCAGTACTTC. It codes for CASSWGGDGTQYF.

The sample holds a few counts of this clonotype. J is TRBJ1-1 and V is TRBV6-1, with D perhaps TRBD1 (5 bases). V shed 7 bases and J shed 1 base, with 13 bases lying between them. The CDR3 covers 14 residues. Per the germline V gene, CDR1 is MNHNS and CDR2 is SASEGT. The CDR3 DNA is TGTGCCAGCATGTCAGTTAGGGGGAACACTGAAGCTTTCTTT. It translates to CASMSVRGNTEAFF.

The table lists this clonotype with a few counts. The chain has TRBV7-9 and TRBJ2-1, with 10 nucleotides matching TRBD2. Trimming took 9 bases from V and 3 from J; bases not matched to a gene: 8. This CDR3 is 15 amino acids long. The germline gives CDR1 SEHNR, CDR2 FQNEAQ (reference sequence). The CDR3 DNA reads TGTGCCAGTACCCTTGGGACTAGCGACTACAATGAGCAGTTCTTC. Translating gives CASTLGTSDYNEQFF.

CDR3: CSVPLLRGDTQYF. For the CDR3, the DNA is TGCAGCGTTCCCCTTCTCAGGGGAGATACGCAGTATTTT. V and J are TRBV29-1 and TRBJ2-3, with TRBD1 as a possible D gene (6 bases). V was pared by 5 bases and J by 5 bases, with 14 bases between. The germline V gene encodes CDR1 SQVTM and CDR2 ANQGSEA. The CDR3 is 13 residues long.

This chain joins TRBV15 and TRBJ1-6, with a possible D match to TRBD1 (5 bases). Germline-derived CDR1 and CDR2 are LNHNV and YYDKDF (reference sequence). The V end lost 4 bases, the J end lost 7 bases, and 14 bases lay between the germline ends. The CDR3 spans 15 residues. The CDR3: CATSTRTRRNSPLHF. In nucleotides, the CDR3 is TGTGCCACCAGCACCCGGACACGAAGAAATTCACCCCTCCACTTT.

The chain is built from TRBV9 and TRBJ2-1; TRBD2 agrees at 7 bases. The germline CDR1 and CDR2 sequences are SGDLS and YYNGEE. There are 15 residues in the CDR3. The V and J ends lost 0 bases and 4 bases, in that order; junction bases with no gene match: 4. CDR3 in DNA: TGTGCCAGCAGCGTAGGGTCTAGCGGATACAATGAGCAGTTCTTC. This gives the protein CASSVGSSGYNEQFF.

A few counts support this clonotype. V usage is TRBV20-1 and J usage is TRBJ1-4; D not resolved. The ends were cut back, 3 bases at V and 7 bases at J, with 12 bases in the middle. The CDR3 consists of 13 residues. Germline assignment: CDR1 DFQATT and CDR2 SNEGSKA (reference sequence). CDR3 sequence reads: CSARELKGEKLFF. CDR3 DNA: TGCAGTGCTAGGGAACTCAAGGGTGAAAAACTGTTTTTT.

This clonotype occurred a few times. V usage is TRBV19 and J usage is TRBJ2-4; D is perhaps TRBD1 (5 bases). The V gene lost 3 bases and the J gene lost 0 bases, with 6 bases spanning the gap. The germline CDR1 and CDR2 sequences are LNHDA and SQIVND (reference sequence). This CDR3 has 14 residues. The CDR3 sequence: CASSITGAKNIQYF. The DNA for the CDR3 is TGTGCCAGTAGTATCACAGGAGCCAAAAACATTCAGTACTTC.

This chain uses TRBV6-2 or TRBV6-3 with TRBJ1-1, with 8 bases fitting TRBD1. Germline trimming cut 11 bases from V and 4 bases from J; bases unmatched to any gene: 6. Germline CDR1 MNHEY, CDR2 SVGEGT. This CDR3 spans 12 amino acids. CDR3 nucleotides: TGTGCCGGAGACAGGGGTGGCACTGAAGCTTTCTTT. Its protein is CAGDRGGTEAFF.

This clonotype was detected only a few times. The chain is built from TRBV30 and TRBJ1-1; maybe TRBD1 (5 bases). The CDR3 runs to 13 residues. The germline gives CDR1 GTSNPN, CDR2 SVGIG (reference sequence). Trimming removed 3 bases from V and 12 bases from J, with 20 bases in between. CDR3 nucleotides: TGTGCCTGGAGCCGGTGGGGGGAGGTCGGGTCTTTCTTT. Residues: CAWSRWGEVGSFF.

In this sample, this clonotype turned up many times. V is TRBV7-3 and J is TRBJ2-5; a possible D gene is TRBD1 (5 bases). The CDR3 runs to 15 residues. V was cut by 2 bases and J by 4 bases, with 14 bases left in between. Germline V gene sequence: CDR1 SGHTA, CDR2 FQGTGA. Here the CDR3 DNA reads TGTGCCAGCAGCTTAGGGGCAGGTTTGGGAGAGACCCAGTACTTC. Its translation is CASSLGAGLGETQYF.

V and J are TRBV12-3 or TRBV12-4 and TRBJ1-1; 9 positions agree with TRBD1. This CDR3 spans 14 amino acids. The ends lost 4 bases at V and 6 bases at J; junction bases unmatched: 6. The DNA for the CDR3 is TGTGCCAGCAGTTCGGACAGGGGTGCGGCTGAAGCTTTCTTT. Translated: CASSSDRGAAEAFF.

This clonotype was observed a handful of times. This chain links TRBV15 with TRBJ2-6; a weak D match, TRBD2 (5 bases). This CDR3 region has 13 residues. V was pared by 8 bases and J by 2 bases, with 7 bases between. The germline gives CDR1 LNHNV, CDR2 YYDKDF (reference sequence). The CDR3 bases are TGTGCCACCCCGGAGGCTGGGGCCAACGTCCTGACTTTC. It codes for CATPEAGANVLTF.

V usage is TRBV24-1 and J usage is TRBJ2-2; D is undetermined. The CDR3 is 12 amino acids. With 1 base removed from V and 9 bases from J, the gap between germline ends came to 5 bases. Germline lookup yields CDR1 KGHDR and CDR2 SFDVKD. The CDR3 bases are TGTGCCACCAGTGATTTTACGCGGGAGCTGTTTTTT. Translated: CATSDFTRELFF.

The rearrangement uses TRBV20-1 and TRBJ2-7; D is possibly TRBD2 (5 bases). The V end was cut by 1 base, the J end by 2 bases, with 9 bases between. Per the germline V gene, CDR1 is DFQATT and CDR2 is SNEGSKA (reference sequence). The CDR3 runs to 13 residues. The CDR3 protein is CSARVAGAYEQYF. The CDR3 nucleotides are TGCAGTGCTAGAGTCGCCGGGGCCTACGAGCAGTACTTC.

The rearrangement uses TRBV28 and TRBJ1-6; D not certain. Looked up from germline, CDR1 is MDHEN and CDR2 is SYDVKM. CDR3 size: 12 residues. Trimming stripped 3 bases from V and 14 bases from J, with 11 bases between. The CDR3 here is CASSFRWQTLHF. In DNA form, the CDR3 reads TGTGCCAGCAGTTTCAGGTGGCAGACCCTCCACTTT. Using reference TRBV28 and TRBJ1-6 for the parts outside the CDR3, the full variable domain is DVKVTQSSRYLVKRTGEKVFLECVQDMDHENMFWYRQDPGLGLRLIYFSYDVKMKEKGDIPEGYSVSREKKERFSLILESASTNQTSMYLCASSFRWQTLHFGNGTRLTVT.

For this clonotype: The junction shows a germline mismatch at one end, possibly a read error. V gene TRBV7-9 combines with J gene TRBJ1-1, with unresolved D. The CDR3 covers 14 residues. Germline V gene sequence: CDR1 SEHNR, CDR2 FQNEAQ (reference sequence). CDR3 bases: TGTGCCAGCAGCTTAAATGAACTCCCCAATGCGGCTTTCTTC. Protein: CASSLNELPNAAFF.

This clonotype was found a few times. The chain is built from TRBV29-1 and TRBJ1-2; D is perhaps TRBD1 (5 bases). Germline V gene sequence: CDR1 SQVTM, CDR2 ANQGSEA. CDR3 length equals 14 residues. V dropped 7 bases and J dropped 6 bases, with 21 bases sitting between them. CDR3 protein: CSDNFYWGHNGYTF. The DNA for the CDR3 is TGCAGCGACAATTTCTACTGGGGCCATAATGGCTACACCTTC.

CDR3 nucleotides: TGTGCCAGCAGTTTTATCAGGGCCCAAGAGACCCAGTACTTC. As protein: CASSFIRAQETQYF. The chain uses TRBV28 and TRBJ2-5, with D perhaps TRBD1 (5 bases). This CDR3 has 14 residues. Germline-derived CDR1 and CDR2 are MDHEN and SYDVKM. V dropped 3 bases and J dropped 1 base, with 9 bases sitting between them.

This CDR3 reads CATSDLIQGKETQYF. CDR3 coding DNA: TGTGCCACCAGTGATTTAATACAGGGAAAAGAGACCCAGTACTTC. The chain uses TRBV24-1 and TRBJ2-5; D might be TRBD1 (6 bases). Deletions cut 1 base from V and 3 bases from J, with 11 bases between. Germline V lookup: CDR1 KGHDR, CDR2 SFDVKD. The CDR3 length is 15 residues.